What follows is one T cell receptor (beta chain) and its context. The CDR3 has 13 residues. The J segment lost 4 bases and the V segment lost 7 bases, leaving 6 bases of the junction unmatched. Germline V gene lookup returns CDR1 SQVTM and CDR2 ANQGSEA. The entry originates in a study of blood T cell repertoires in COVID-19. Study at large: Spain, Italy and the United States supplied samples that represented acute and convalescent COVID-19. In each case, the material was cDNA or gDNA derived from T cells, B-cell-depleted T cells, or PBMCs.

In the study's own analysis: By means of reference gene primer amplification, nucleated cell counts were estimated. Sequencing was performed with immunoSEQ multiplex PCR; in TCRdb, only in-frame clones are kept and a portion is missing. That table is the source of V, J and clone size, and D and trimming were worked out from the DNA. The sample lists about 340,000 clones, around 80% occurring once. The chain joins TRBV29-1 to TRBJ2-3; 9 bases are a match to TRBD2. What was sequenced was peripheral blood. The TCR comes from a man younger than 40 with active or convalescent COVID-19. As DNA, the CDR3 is TGCAGCGGAAGGGCGGGGGGGTCAGATACGCAGTATTTT. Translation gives CSGRAGGSDTQYF.